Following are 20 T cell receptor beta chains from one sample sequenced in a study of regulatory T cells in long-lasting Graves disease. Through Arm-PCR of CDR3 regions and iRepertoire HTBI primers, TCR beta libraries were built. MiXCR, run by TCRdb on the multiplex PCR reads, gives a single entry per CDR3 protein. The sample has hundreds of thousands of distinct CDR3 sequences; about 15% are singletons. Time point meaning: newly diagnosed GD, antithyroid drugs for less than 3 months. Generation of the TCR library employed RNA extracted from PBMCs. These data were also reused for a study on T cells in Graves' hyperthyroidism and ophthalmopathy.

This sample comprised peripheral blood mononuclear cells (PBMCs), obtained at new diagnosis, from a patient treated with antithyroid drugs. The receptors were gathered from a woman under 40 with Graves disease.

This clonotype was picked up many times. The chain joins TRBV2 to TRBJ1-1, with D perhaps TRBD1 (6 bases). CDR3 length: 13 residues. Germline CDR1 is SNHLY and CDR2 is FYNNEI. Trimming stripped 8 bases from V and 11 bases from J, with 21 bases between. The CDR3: CASPSVSPGAAFF. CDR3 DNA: TGTGCCAGCCCGAGCGTCAGCCCGGGGGCGGCTTTCTTT.

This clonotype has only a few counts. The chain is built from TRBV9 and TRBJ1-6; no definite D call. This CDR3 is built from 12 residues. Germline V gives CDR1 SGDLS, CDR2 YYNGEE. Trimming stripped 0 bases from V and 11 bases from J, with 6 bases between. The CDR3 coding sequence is TGTGCCAGCAGCGTAGGCATTCCACCCCTCCACTTT. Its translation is CASSVGIPPLHF.

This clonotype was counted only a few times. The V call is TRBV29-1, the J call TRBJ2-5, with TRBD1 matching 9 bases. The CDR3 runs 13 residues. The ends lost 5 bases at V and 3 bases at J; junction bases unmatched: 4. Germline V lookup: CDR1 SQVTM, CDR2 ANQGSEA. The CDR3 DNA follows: TGCAGCGTTTTCGGACAGGGGAAAGAGACCCAGTACTTC. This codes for CSVFGQGKETQYF. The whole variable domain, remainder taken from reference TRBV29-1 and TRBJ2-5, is SAVISQKPSRDICQRGTSLTIQCQVDSQVTMMFWYRQQPGQSLTLIATANQGSEATYESGFVIDKFPISRPNLTFSTLTVSNMSPEDSSIYLCSVFGQGKETQYFGPGTRLLVL.

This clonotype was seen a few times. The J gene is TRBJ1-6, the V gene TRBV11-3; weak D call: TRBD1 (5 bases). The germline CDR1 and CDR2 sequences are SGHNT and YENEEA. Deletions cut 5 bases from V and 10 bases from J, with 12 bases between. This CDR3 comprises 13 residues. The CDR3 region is CASSQGWDSPLHF. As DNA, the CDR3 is TGTGCCAGCAGCCAGGGCTGGGACTCACCCCTCCACTTT. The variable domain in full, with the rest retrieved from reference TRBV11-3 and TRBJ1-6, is EAGVVQSPRYKIIEKKQPVAFWCNPISGHNTLYWYLQNLGQGPELLIRYENEEAVDDSQLPKDRFSAERLKGVDSTLKIQPAELGDSAVYLCASSQGWDSPLHFGNGTRLTVT.

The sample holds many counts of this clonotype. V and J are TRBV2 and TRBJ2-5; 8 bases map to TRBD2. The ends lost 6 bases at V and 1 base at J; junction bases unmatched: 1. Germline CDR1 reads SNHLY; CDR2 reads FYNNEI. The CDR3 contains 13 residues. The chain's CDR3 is CASRLAVQETQYF. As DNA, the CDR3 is TGTGCCAGCAGACTAGCGGTCCAAGAGACCCAGTACTTC. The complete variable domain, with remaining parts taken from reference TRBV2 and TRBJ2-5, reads EPEVTQTPSHQVTQMGQEVILRCVPISNHLYFYWYRQILGQKVEFLVSFYNNEISEKSEIFDDQFSVERPDGSNFTLKIRSTKLEDSAMYFCASRLAVQETQYFGPGTRLLVL.

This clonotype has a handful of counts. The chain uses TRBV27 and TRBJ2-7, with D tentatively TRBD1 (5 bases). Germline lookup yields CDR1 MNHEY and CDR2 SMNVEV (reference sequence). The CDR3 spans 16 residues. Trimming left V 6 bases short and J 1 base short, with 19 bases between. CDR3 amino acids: CASRLKILGESYEQYF. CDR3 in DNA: TGTGCCAGCAGATTAAAGATCTTAGGGGAATCCTACGAGCAGTACTTC.

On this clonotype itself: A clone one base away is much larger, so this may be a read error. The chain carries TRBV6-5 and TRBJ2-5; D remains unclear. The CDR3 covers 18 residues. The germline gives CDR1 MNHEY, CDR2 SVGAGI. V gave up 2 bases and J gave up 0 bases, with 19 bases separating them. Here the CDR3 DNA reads TGTGCCAGCAGTTACACCCCGGACCCTCGGTCGGACCAAGAGACCCAGTACTTC. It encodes CASSYTPDPRSDQETQYF.

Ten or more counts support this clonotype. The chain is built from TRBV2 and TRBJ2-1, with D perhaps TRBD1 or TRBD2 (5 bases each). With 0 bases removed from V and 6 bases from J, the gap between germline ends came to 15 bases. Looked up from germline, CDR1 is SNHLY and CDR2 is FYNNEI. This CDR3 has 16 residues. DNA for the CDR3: TGTGCCAGCAGTGAAGCATCATTTCCTGGGGGCAATGAGCAGTTCTTC. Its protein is CASSEASFPGGNEQFF.

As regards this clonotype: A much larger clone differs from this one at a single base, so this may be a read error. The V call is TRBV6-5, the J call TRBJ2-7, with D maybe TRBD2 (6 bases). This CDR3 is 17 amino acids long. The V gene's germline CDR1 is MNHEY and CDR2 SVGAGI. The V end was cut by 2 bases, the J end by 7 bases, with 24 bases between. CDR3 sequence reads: CASSYPLLTRTTNEQYF. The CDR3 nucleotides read TGTGCCAGCAGTTACCCTCTACTAACCCGGACTACGAATGAGCAGTACTTC.

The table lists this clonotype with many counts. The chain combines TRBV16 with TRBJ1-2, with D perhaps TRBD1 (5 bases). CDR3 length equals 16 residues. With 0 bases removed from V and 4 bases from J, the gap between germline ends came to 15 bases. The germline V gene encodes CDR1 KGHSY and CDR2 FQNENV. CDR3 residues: CASSQSAGQAIYGYTF. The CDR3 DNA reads TGTGCCAGCAGCCAATCCGCAGGGCAGGCTATCTATGGCTACACCTTC.

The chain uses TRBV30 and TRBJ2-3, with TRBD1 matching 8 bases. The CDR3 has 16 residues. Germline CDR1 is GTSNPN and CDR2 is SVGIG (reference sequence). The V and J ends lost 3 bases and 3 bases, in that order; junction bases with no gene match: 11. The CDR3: CAWRDTQGARTDTQYF. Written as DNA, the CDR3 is TGTGCCTGGAGGGATACCCAGGGGGCTAGGACAGATACGCAGTATTTT.

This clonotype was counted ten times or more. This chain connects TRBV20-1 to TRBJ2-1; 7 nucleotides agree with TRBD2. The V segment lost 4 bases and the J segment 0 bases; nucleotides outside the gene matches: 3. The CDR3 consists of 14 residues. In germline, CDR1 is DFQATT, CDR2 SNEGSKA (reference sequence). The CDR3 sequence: CSATGGSSYNEQFF. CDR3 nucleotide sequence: TGCAGTGCTACGGGGGGAAGCTCCTACAATGAGCAGTTCTTC.

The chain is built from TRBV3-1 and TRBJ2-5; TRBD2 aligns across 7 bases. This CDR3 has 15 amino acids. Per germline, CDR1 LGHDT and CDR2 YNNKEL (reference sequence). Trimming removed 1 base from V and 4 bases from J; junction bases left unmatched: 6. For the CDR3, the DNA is TGTGCCAGCAGCCAAGTTCTGGGGGGGTCAGAGACCCAGTACTTC. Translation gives CASSQVLGGSETQYF.

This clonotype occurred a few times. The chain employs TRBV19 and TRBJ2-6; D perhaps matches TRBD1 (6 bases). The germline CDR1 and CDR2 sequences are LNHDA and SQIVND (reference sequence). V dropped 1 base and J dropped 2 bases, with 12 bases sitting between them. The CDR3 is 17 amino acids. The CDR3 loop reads CASSIAPQGAGANVLTF. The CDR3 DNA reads TGTGCCAGTAGTATAGCCCCACAGGGCGCTGGGGCCAACGTCCTGACTTTC.

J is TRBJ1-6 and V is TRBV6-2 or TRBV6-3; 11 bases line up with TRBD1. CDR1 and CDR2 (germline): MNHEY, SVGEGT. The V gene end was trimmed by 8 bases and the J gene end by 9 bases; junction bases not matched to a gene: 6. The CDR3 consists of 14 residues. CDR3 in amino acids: CASWGQGVISPLHF. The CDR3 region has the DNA TGTGCCAGCTGGGGACAGGGGGTTATTTCACCCCTCCACTTT.

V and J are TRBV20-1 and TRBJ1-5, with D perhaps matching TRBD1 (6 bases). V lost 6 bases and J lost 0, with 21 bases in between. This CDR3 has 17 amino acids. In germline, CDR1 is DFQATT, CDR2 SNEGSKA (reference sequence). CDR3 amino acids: CSAPLNREQYSNQPQHF. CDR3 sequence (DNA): TGCAGTGCCCCCTTAAACAGGGAGCAATATAGCAATCAGCCCCAGCATTTT.

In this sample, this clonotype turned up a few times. The CDR3 nucleotides read TGTGCCACCAGCAGAGATCAAGTGTACCCCTACAATGAGCAGTTCTTC. The encoded protein is CATSRDQVYPYNEQFF. The V call is TRBV15, the J call TRBJ2-1; D uncertain. Trimming pared 0 bases from V and 2 bases from J, leaving 11 bases between. Germline-derived CDR1 and CDR2 are LNHNV and YYDKDF (reference sequence). The CDR3 is made up of 16 amino acids.

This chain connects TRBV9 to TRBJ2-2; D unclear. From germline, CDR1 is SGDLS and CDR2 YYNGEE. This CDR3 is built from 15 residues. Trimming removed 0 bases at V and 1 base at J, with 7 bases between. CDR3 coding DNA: TGTGCCAGCAGCGTAGTGATTGGGAACACCGGGGAGCTGTTTTTT. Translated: CASSVVIGNTGELFF.

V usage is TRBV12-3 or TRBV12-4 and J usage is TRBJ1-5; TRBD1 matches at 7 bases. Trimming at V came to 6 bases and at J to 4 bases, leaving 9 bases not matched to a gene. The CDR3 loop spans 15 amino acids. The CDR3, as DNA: TGTGCCAGCAGGGAACAGACAGGGACAAATCAGCCCCAGCATTTT. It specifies CASREQTGTNQPQHF.

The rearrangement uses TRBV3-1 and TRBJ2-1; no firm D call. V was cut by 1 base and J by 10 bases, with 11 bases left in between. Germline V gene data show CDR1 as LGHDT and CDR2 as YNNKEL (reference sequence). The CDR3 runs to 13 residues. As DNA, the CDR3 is TGTGCCAGCAGCCAAGGCATTTTAGTAGAGCAGTTCTTC. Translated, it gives CASSQGILVEQFF.